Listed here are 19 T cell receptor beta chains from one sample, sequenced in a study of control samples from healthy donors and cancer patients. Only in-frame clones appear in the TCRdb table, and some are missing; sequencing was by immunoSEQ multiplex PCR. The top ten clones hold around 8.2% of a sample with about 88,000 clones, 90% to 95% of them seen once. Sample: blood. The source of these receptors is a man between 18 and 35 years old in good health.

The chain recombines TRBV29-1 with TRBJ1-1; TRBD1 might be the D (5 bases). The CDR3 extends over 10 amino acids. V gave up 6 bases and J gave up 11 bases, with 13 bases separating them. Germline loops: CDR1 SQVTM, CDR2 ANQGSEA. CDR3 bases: TGCAGCGTAGTAGACAGCAGGGCTTTCTTT. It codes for CSVVDSRAFF.

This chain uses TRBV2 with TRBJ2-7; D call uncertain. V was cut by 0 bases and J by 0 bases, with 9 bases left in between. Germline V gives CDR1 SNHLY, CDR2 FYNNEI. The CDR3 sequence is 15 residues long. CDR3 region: CASSEAGGFSYEQYF. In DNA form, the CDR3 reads TGTGCCAGCAGTGAAGCGGGTGGGTTCTCCTACGAGCAGTACTTC.

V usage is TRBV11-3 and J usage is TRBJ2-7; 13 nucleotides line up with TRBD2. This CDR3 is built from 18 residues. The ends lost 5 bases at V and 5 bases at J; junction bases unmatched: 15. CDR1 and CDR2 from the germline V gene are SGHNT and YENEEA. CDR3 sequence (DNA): TGTGCCAGCAGCCCGGGACTAGCGGGACCCCAGAAGGGGGACGAGCAGTACTTC. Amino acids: CASSPGLAGPQKGDEQYF. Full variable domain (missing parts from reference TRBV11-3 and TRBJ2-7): EAGVVQSPRYKIIEKKQPVAFWCNPISGHNTLYWYLQNLGQGPELLIRYENEEAVDDSQLPKDRFSAERLKGVDSTLKIQPAELGDSAVYLCASSPGLAGPQKGDEQYFGPGTRLTVT.

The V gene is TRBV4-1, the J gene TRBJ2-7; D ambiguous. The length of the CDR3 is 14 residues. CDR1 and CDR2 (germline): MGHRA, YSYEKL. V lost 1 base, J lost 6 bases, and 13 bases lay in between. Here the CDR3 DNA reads TGCGCCAGCAGCCAAGGCCCCGCCTTTAGCGAGCAGTACTTC. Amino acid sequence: CASSQGPAFSEQYF.

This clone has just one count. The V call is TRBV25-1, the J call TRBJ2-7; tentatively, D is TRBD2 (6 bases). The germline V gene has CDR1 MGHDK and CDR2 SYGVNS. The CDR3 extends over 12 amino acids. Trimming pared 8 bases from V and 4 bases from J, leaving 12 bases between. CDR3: CASGGNRYEQYF. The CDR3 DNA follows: TGTGCCAGCGGGGGGAACAGGTACGAGCAGTACTTC.

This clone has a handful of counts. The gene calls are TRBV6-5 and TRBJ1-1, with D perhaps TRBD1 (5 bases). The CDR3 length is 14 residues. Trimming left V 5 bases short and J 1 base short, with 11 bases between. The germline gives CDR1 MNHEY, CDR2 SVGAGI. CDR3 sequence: CASSRITGNTEAFF. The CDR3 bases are TGTGCCAGCAGTAGGATTACAGGGAACACTGAAGCTTTCTTT.

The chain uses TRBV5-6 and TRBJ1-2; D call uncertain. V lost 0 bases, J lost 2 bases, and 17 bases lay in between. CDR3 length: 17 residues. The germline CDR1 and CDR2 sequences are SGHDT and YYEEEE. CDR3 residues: CASSLVKLRQANYGYTF. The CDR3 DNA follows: TGTGCCAGCAGCTTGGTCAAGTTGAGGCAGGCGAACTATGGCTACACCTTC. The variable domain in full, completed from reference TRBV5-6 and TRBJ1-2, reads DAGVTQSPTHLIKTRGQQVTLRCSPKSGHDTVSWYQQALGQGPQFIFQYYEEEERQRGNFPDRFSGHQFPNYSSELNVNALLLGDSALYLCASSLVKLRQANYGYTFGSGTRLTVV.

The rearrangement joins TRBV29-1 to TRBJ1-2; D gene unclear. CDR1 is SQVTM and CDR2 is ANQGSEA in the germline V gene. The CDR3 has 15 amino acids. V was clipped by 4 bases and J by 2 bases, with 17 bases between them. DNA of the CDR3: TGCAGCGTTGGACTGGTTGGCGAGGGCAACTATGGCTACACCTTC. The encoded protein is CSVGLVGEGNYGYTF.

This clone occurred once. The CDR3 protein is CAWIREGMNTEAFF. In DNA, the CDR3 is TGTGCCTGGATTAGAGAGGGAATGAACACTGAAGCTTTCTTT. This sequence joins TRBV30 and TRBJ1-1, with no clear D. The V and J ends lost 4 bases and 0 bases respectively, with 12 bases between them. The CDR3 is made up of 14 amino acids. CDR1 and CDR2 from the germline V gene are GTSNPN and SVGIG (reference sequence).

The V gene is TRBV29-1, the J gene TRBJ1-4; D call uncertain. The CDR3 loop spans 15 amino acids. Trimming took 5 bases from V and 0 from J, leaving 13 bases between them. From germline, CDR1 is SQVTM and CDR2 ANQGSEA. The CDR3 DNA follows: TGCAGCGTTTCGATAGCCAGTACAACTAATGAAAAACTGTTTTTT. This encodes CSVSIASTTNEKLFF.

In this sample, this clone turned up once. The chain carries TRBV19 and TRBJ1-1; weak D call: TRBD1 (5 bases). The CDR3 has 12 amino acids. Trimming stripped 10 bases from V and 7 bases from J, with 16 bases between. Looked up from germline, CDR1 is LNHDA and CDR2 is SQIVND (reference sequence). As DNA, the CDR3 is TGTGCCACTGGGGGGGGTAACGGTGAAGCTTTCTTT. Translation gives CATGGGNGEAFF. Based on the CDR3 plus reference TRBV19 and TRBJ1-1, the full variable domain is DGGITQSPKYLFRKEGQNVTLSCEQNLNHDAMYWYRQDPGQGLRLIYYSQIVNDFQKGDIAEGYSVSREKKESFPLTVTSAQKNPTAFYLCATGGGNGEAFFGQGTRLTVV.

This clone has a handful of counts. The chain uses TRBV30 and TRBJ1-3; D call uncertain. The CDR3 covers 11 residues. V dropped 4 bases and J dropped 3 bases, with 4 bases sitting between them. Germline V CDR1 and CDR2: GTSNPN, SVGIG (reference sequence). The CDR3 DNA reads TGTGCCTGGACCCATGGAAACACCATATATTTT. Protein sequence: CAWTHGNTIYF.

DNA of the CDR3: TGTGCCAGCAGCTTAAGAGGGGGACAGGACTCCTACGAGCAGTACTTC. The encoded protein is CASSLRGGQDSYEQYF. This chain uses TRBV7-8 with TRBJ2-7; 8 positions agree with TRBD1. This CDR3 contains 16 residues. Germline assignment: CDR1 SGHVS and CDR2 FQNEAQ. Losses at the gene ends were 2 bases for V and 0 bases for J; bases not matched to a gene: 6.

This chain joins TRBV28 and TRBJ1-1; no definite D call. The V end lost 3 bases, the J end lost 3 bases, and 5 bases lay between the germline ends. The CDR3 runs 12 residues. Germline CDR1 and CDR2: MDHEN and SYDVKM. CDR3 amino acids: CASSFLYTEAFF. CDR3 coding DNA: TGTGCCAGCAGTTTCCTGTACACTGAAGCTTTCTTT.

The CDR3 DNA reads TGTGCCAGCGGACTTCTAGATGGCGGAGATACGCAGTATTTT. Translating gives CASGLLDGGDTQYF. The chain is built from TRBV6-5 and TRBJ2-3; maybe TRBD2 (5 bases). Germline V gene lookup returns CDR1 MNHEY and CDR2 SVGAGI. This CDR3 has 14 residues. V was trimmed by 8 bases and J by 5 bases, leaving 17 bases between them.

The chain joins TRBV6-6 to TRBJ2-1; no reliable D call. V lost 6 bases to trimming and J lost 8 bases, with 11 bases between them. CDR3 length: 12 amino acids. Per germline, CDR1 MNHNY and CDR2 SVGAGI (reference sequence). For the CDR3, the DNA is TGTGCCAGCAGCCCAGTGGCCTATGAGCAGTTCTTC. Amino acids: CASSPVAYEQFF.

As DNA, the CDR3 is TGTGCCAGCAGCTTGCTGCTAGGGAACGAGCAGTACTTC. Amino acids: CASSLLLGNEQYF. The chain joins TRBV5-4 to TRBJ2-7; D remains ambiguous. Germline CDR1 and CDR2: SGHNT and YYREEE (reference sequence). The V and J ends lost 1 base and 5 bases respectively, with 10 bases between them. This CDR3 contains 13 residues. Combining the CDR3 with reference TRBV5-4 and TRBJ2-7 gives the whole variable domain ETGVTQSPTHLIKTRGQQVTLRCSSQSGHNTVSWYQQALGQGPQFIFQYYREEENGRGNFPPRFSGLQFPNYSSELNVNALELDDSALYLCASSLLLGNEQYFGPGTRLTVT.

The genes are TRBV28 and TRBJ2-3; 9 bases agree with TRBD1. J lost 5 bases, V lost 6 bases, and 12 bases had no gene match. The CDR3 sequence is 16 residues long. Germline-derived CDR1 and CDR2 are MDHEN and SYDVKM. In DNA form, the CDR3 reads TGTGCCAGCAGCCCCGTAAGACCGGACAGGGGAGATACGCAGTATTTT. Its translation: CASSPVRPDRGDTQYF.

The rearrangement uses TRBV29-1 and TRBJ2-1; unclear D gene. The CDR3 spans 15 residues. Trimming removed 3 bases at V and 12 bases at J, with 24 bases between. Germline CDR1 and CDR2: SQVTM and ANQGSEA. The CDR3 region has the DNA TGCAGCGTTGATCCCGCCGTCGGACCCGTCGTGGGGCAGTTCTTC. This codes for CSVDPAVGPVVGQFF.